This T cell receptor beta chain was identified in a study of blood T cell repertoires in COVID-19 (TCRdb year 2020). Turning to the overall study: Collaborator samples came from the United States, Italy and Spain and covered acute and convalescent phases of COVID-19. The prospective study material was composed of cDNA or gDNA derived from T cells, B-cell-depleted T cells, or PBMCs. The dataset comprised deeply sampled blood TCRbeta repertoires from subjects exposed to, actively infected with, or recovered from COVID-19. A freely available public database, intended as a resource for researchers studying the immune response to SARS-CoV-2, is where the repertoires were released. Samples came from the ongoing ImmuneRACE study (first 160 participants) plus 1,254 subjects from 6 global collaborators. Sample metadata almost always included a de-identified subject ID, COVID-19 status, age in years and sex. HLA class I and class II types, where available, came from metadata supplied by the sample provider rather than from assay-based typing. The investigation overall reported the following: The amount of clinical and demographic metadata varied by source and participant and was provided uncurated.

TCRbeta CDR3 regions were amplified from genomic DNA using the immunoSEQ Assay, a bias-controlled multiplex PCR. Turning to the authors' computational methods: The number of nucleated cells in each sample was estimated from the amplification of reference gene primers within the assay. To quantify the absolute abundance of each unique TCRbeta CDR3 rearrangement, sequence reads were collapsed and filtered. For each sample, productive Simpson clonality was calculated by taking the square root of Simpson's diversity index across productive rearrangements. The immuneACCESS repertoire file appears here via TCRdb, limited to in-frame rearrangements. These files lack a portion of the clones; in checked studies, under half of the deficit traces to unresolved V genes, and the cause of the others is not known. V and J calls and clone size are copied from that table; D and trimming were computed from the DNA. Across this sample there are roughly 160,000 clones, with 85% seen only once. The ten largest make up 1% to 1.2% of the sample.

For this clone: Its antigen has not been determined. No per-base quality is available; no much larger clone lies one base away.

Collaborating institutions collected whole blood in K2EDTA tubes following their own protocols. For TCRbeta analysis, collaborators shipped samples as frozen whole blood, isolated PBMCs, or DNA extracted from either of those sample types. The CDR3 runs 17 residues from the cysteine to the phenylalanine. The read is trimmed to its CDR3 DNA, 51 bases read in frame from base 1. The CDR1 and CDR2 encoded by the germline V gene are SGDLS and YYNGEE. V has 4 bases trimmed and J has 8 bases trimmed; junction bases matching no gene number 12. This receptor was taken from a man aged 40-55 years with acute or convalescent COVID-19. The chain is encoded by TRBV9 joined to TRBJ1-4; 12 middle bases align to TRBD1. Material: peripheral blood. The CDR3 corresponds to CASSPLGGDRGLEKLFF. The DNA reads as follows: TGTGCCAGCAGCCCCTTGGGGGGGGACAGGGGGCTGGAAAAACTGTTTTTT.